Detailed here is one TCR beta chain. What it recognizes is unknown. The record originates from a study of siplizumab effects on memory and regulatory T cells. Study-level results: Memory cells seemed less diverse than naive T cells, which seemed major alloresponse contributors. Siplizumab conditions gave an average of approximately 71% Treg-derived mappable alloreactive CD4+ clones, versus about 30% for controls.

V trimming: 3 bases; J trimming: 8 bases; junction bases outside the gene matches: 6. There are 14 residues in the CDR3. Germline loops: CDR1 MDHEN, CDR2 SYDVKM. Around 9.1 x 10^4 TCR templates per sample were sequenced. Some clones are missing from TCRdb's copy, which holds only in-frame ones; the method was immunoSEQ multiplex PCR. The data show some 100,000 clones, about 90% seen once. The V call is TRBV28, the J call TRBJ2-4; TRBD1 agrees at 8 bases. Sequenced material: Tregs sorted from blood. The TCR originated in a human donor in good health. The CDR3 protein is CASSLGQGADIQYF. The CDR3 DNA sequence: TGTGCCAGCAGTTTGGGGCAGGGGGCGGACATTCAGTACTTC.